This TCR beta chain was identified in a study of CD8+CD57+ T cells in acquired aplastic anemia. The CDR3 sequence is 12 residues long. The germline V gene has CDR1 SGDLS and CDR2 YYNGEE. The V and J ends lost 0 bases and 9 bases respectively, with 4 bases between them. The use of genomic DNA as template underpinned the TCR beta VDJ and CDR3 profiling. TCRdb re-derived calls from the reads in MiXCR, one entry per CDR3 protein. Of under 200,000 distinct CDR3 sequences in the sample, less than 50% were seen once. About this clonotype: Its antigen is still unknown.

The study's findings and limits: Patients and controls were found to share 25 to 35 CD8+ CDR3 sequences.

By flow cytometry, patients selected for sequencing had shown an expansion of CD8+CD57+ cells. Each patient had severe acquired aplastic anemia. Therapy had not been given to patients before blood sampling. The sequencing input was sorted CD4+, CD8+, or CD8+CD57+ T cells (not recorded which) from PBMCs. This clonotype was obtained from a human donor with aplastic anemia. V usage is TRBV9 and J usage is TRBJ1-6, with D unclear. CDR3 sequence (DNA): TGTGCCAGCAGCGTAGGAAGTTCACCCCTCCACTTT. Translated, it gives CASSVGSSPLHF. Full variable domain (remainder filled in from reference TRBV9 and TRBJ1-6): DSGVTQTPKHLITATGQRVTLRCSPRSGDLSVYWYQQSLDQGLQFLIQYYNGEERAKGNILERFSAQQFPDLHSELNLSSLELGDSALYFCASSVGSSPLHFGNGTRLTVT.